The 9 T cell receptor beta chains given below trace back to one sample, sequenced in a study of blood T cell repertoires in COVID-19. The protocol was immunoSEQ multiplex PCR, while the TCRdb copy is restricted to in-frame clones and leaves out a portion. The data hold 200,000 to 300,000 clones, with about four fifths observed a single time. Material for sequencing was peripheral blood. Receptor source: a young man who had recovered from COVID-19.

The V and J genes are TRBV10-3 and TRBJ1-6, with 9 positions matching TRBD1. Germline trimming cut 6 bases from V and 10 bases from J; bases unmatched to any gene: 7. The CDR3 consists of 14 residues. Germline V gene lookup returns CDR1 ENHRY and CDR2 SYGVKD. CDR3: CAISDGTGSSPLHF. The CDR3 DNA is TGTGCCATCAGCGACGGGACAGGGAGCTCACCCCTCCACTTT.

This chain links TRBV18 with TRBJ2-7, with 7 positions matching TRBD1. The V and J ends lost 5 bases and 5 bases, in that order; junction bases with no gene match: 6. This CDR3 is 13 amino acids long. Germline V lookup: CDR1 KGHSH, CDR2 LQKENI. In nucleotides, the CDR3 is TGTGCCAGCTCAGCCGGGACAGACGACGAGCAGTACGTC. Residues: CASSAGTDDEQYV.

The chain combines TRBV2 with TRBJ2-7, with 15 bases identical to TRBD2. CDR3 length: 17 amino acids. The ends lost 4 bases at V and 4 bases at J; junction bases unmatched: 8. The germline V gene has CDR1 SNHLY and CDR2 FYNNEI. The CDR3 region has the DNA TGTGCCAGCAGTGGGACTAGCGGGGGGGCCCTGGGATACGAGCAGTACTTC. The encoded protein is CASSGTSGGALGYEQYF. The full variable domain, its missing parts supplied by reference TRBV2 and TRBJ2-7, is EPEVTQTPSHQVTQMGQEVILRCVPISNHLYFYWYRQILGQKVEFLVSFYNNEISEKSEIFDDQFSVERPDGSNFTLKIRSTKLEDSAMYFCASSGTSGGALGYEQYFGPGTRLTVT.

The chain links TRBV18 to TRBJ2-3, with TRBD2 as a possible D gene (5 bases). Trimming stripped 2 bases from V and 0 bases from J, with 15 bases between. This CDR3 is built from 17 residues. Germline V CDR1 and CDR2: KGHSH, LQKENI. CDR3 sequence: CASSPGEAGPSTDTQYF. As DNA, the CDR3 is TGTGCCAGCTCACCAGGAGAGGCGGGCCCTAGCACAGATACGCAGTATTTT.

J is TRBJ1-3 and V is TRBV28, with TRBD1 matching 9 bases. The CDR3 is made up of 15 amino acids. Germline V gene lookup returns CDR1 MDHEN and CDR2 SYDVKM. Trimming at V came to 2 bases and at J to 3 bases, leaving 2 bases not matched to a gene. The CDR3 loop reads CASSLGDRDGNTIYF. The CDR3 coding sequence is TGTGCCAGCAGTTTAGGGGACAGGGATGGAAACACCATATATTTT. Full variable domain (outside the CDR3, taken from reference TRBV28 and TRBJ1-3): DVKVTQSSRYLVKRTGEKVFLECVQDMDHENMFWYRQDPGLGLRLIYFSYDVKMKEKGDIPEGYSVSREKKERFSLILESASTNQTSMYLCASSLGDRDGNTIYFGEGSWLTVV.

This clone was picked up one time. The genes are TRBV7-6 and TRBJ2-1; D possibly corresponds to TRBD2 (5 bases). The CDR3 totals 15 residues. The germline V gene has CDR1 SGHVS and CDR2 FNYEAQ. Trimming pared 1 base from V and 3 bases from J, leaving 10 bases between. CDR3: CASSLGGPLYNEQFF. Written as DNA, the CDR3 is TGTGCCAGCAGCTTAGGAGGGCCCCTCTACAATGAGCAGTTCTTC.

The count of this clone is one. This rearrangement joins TRBV27 to TRBJ2-3, with TRBD2 matching over 9 bases. The V gene end was trimmed by 5 bases and the J gene end by 1 base; junction bases not matched to a gene: 10. CDR3 length equals 17 residues. Germline CDR1 MNHEY, CDR2 SMNVEV (reference sequence). CDR3 amino acids: CASSPRKQRGGTDTQYF. In DNA, the CDR3 is TGTGCCAGCAGTCCACGGAAACAGCGGGGGGGCACAGATACGCAGTATTTT.

CDR3 nucleotide sequence: TGTGCCAGCAGTATAGGGACACACCAAGAGACCCAGTACTTC. Translated: CASSIGTHQETQYF. The rearrangement joins TRBV6-6 to TRBJ2-5; perhaps TRBD1 as D (6 bases). Germline V CDR1 and CDR2: MNHNY, SVGAGI (reference sequence). The germline V and J ends were trimmed by 5 bases and 0 bases, with 10 bases remaining between them. The CDR3 extends over 14 amino acids.

This clone has a handful of counts. The rearrangement joins TRBV29-1 to TRBJ1-1, with 9 bases matching TRBD1. In germline, CDR1 is SQVTM, CDR2 ANQGSEA. The CDR3 length is 14 residues. V shed 7 bases and J 1 base; nucleotides not matched to a gene: 7. In DNA, the CDR3 is TGCAGCGCAAGCAGACAGGGGGGGAACACTGAAGCTTTCTTT. It is translated as CSASRQGGNTEAFF.